Included here is one TCR beta chain sequence, with context. The antigen it recognizes is unknown. There are no base qualities to consult, and no much larger clone falls within one base. In this study, sorted CD4+ and CD8+ T cells from the blood of healthy subjects and of severe aplastic anemia patients had their TCR repertoires deep-sequenced. Ficoll-Paque density gradient centrifugation was used to isolate peripheral blood mononuclear cells. Before DNA was extracted, CD4+ and CD8+ T cells were sorted using either FACS or magnetic beads. According to the germline V gene (reference sequence), CDR1 reads MNHEY and CDR2 reads SMNVEV. Trimming takes 3 bases from V and 3 bases from J, and the germline ends sit 11 bases apart. Its CDR3 holds 14 amino acids, cysteine through phenylalanine. Just the 42-base CDR3 DNA is kept, in frame starting at base 1. The data belong to a study of CD8+CD57+ T cells in acquired aplastic anemia listed by TCRdb under 2018. For context, the study as a whole: A mean of about 3.2 ug of DNA, ranging from roughly 0.19 to 30 ug, was extracted from sorted CD4+ and CD8+ cells. Healthy donor samples averaged about 9.8 million reads for CD4+ and fewer than 12 million for CD8+ cells.

Genomic DNA was used as template for profiling of TCR beta VDJ combinations and CDR3 sequences. TCR repertoire sequencing was run on an Illumina HiSeq 2000. Per the authors' processing: TRBV/TRBJ rearrangement plots, CDR3 size and DJ length profiles, and Simpson's diversity index were used to assess repertoires. The immunodominant clone was defined as the most abundant DNA sequence in deep sequencing data. CDR3 amino acid sequences were screened for sharing across subjects and compared with published repertoires and the VDJdb database. TCRdb trimmed public reads at Q25 via fastp, called clones via MiXCR and kept in-frame beta chains. When rows share a CDR3 protein, they turn into one entry using the most common DNA and genes. The V and J calls reflect TCRdb's pipeline rather than the authors' work. This sample is represented by some 240,000 distinct CDR3 sequences; 34% of them were singletons. The top ten clones comprise roughly 1.1% of the sample.

The research as a whole found: Some 27 CD8+ CDR3 sequences were found in both patients and controls but appeared to be highly expressed in patients and within the immunodominant clones of the patients. CD8+ Simpson's diversity did not differ significantly between patients and healthy controls (P=0.060).

The sequenced material came from sorted CD4+, CD8+, or CD8+CD57+ T cells (not recorded which) from PBMCs. This receptor was taken from a human donor in good health, serving as a control. The chain is assembled from TRBV27 and TRBJ1-1; possibly the D gene is TRBD1, per 6 matching bases. The CDR3: CASSFRPGDTEAFF. Here is the DNA: TGTGCCAGCAGTTTTCGCCCAGGGGACACTGAAGCTTTCTTT.